This TCR beta chain stems from a study of regulatory T cells in long-lasting Graves disease (dated by TCRdb to the early 2020s). In terms of the full investigation: To count as having persistent Graves' disease, a patient had to have received antithyroid drug treatment for over 5 years with TSH receptor autoantibodies remaining persistently positive. Antithyroid drugs had been taken for about 10.3 years on average by persistent Graves' disease patients in the clinical cohort. The study took place in China and was registered as a clinical trial. This study used TCR sequencing and RNA sequencing of peripheral blood to compare persistent Graves' disease patients against newly diagnosed Graves' disease patients. A total of roughly 35 samples underwent TCR sequencing: 13 from persistent and some 20 from newly diagnosed Graves' disease patients.

The library was made by multiplex PCR. Reads for this sample came from an Illumina HiSeq 4000. To build TCR beta libraries, CDR3 regions were amplified by Arm-PCR using iRepertoire HTBI primers. Before sequencing, the PCR products underwent gel purification. The study's own analysis went as follows. Across samples, some 62 TRBV and roughly 13 TRBJ segments were identified and used for gene usage analysis of CDR3 amino acid clonotypes. COPE and FqMerger were used to merge the filtered high-quality paired reads into contigs. BLAST was used to align contigs to the IMGT TRBV, TRBD and TRBJ reference genes, and CDR3 was defined following IMGT. Highly expanded clones were defined as clonotypes with a frequency above 0.1%. Shannon entropy was used to measure repertoire diversity, and the Gini coefficient was used to measure V-J evenness. Clonotypes shared by more than one individual were considered public. Clones were called with MiXCR by TCRdb after fastp trimmed the public reads at Q25, and only in-frame beta chains were retained. Every CDR3 protein is listed once, alongside the most common genes and DNA of its rows. The authors' filters were not applied to this entry. Present in this sample are a few hundred thousand distinct CDR3 sequences, roughly 23% of which were seen just once. The ten most abundant clones make up about 12% of the sample.

With respect to this clonotype: Its antigen target is currently unknown. One base away there is no much larger clone; base qualities are not given.

What the research found in general, with its limitations: As a limitation, the authors acknowledged that the small sample size may reduce accuracy. Sequencing and analysis were restricted to the TCR beta chain. Persistent disease showed preferential use of TRBV28, TRBJ1-2 and TRBJ2-5, whereas newly diagnosed disease favored TRBV20-1 and TRBJ2-1. Peripheral blood alone was examined, since thyroid tissue, which constituted the primary lesion, could not be accessed. Persistent Graves' disease patients showed lower TCR Shannon entropy and fewer highly expanded clones than newly diagnosed patients, suggesting clonal expansion. Patients with persistent disease shared more public clonotypes (around 2,500) than newly diagnosed patients did (966).

CDR1 and CDR2, looked up from the germline V gene, are SNHLY and FYNNEI. Its CDR3 holds 14 amino acids, cysteine through phenylalanine. Only the CDR3 region is kept as DNA, spanning 42 bases read in frame from base 1. V is pruned by 4 bases and J by 5 bases, leaving 3 bases of the junction without a gene match. The time point tag for this specimen amounts to: persistent/refractory GD, antithyroid drugs over 5 years with positive TRAb. For both TCR sequencing and RNA sequencing, RNA was extracted from PBMCs using TRIzol. The diagnosis of Graves' disease followed American Thyroid Association guidelines. The patients came from an endocrinology department in Xi'an, China. Each patient gave roughly 8.4 milliliters of peripheral blood, collected in an EDTA anticoagulant tube. Ficoll Paque Plus density gradient separation was used to isolate PBMCs, and no further T cell sorting was performed. An Agilent 2100 Bioanalyzer and agarose gel were used to check RNA quality, while a NanoDrop 2000 measured RNA concentration.

The chain employs TRBV2 and TRBJ2-5, with 11 bases aligning to TRBD2. Sequences were derived from peripheral blood mononuclear cells (PBMCs), sampled when the disease was refractory, from a patient treated with antithyroid drugs. This clonotype originated in a female donor with Graves disease. The CDR3 corresponds to CASSASGGLETQYF. The bases are TGTGCCAGCAGTGCTAGCGGGGGGTTGGAGACCCAGTACTTC.